A selection of T cell receptor beta chains follows, all from one sample in a study of shared clonotypes between healthy human individuals. Repertoires were generated with immunoSEQ multiplex PCR, while TCRdb's copy carries only in-frame clones and drops some. The table shows about 1 million clones, with around 74% occurring only once. Input material: memory CD4+ T cells sorted from blood. The receptors stem from a man between 18 and 35 years old in good health. The CDR3 runs from the conserved cysteine through the conserved F or W. The D gene is left open where the match is weak. The size field is filled for only some rows; it gives once, few, many or a size class.

NA	TRBD2	TRBJ2-2	13	TRBV11-3	CASSPGGTGELFF	TGTGCCAGCAGCCCGGGGGGCACCGGGGAGCTGTTTTTT
many	NA	TRBJ1-1	10	TRBV30	CACPGAEAFF	TGTGCCTGCCCCGGGGCTGAAGCTTTCTTT
NA	TRBD1	TRBJ2-5	15	TRBV25-1	CASSTGTALQETQYF	TGTGCCAGCAGTACTGGGACAGCCCTCCAAGAGACCCAGTACTTC
NA	TRBD1	TRBJ1-5	14	TRBV28	CASRRPGQLQPQHF	TGTGCCAGCAGACGGCCGGGACAGTTACAGCCCCAGCATTTT
NA	NA	TRBJ2-2	15	TRBV5-1	CASSKKQGVTGELFF	TGCGCCAGCAGCAAGAAACAGGGCGTCACCGGGGAGCTGTTTTTT
NA	NA	TRBJ2-1	14	TRBV14	CASSQVRGRNEQFF	TGTGCCAGCAGCCAAGTGCGGGGGCGCAATGAGCAGTTCTTC
NA	TRBD2	TRBJ2-7	14	TRBV6-5	CASSLSGSSYEQYF	TGTGCCAGCAGCTTAAGCGGGAGCTCCTACGAGCAGTACTTC
NA	NA	TRBJ1-2	13	TRBV6-6	CASSYGANYGYTF	TGTGCCAGCAGTTACGGGGCGAACTATGGCTACACCTTC
NA	NA	TRBJ1-4	15	TRBV30	CAWRDPGPPNEKLFF	TGTGCCTGGAGAGACCCCGGGCCCCCCAATGAAAAACTGTTTTTT
once	TRBD1	TRBJ2-3	16	TRBV9	CASRTDRVGSTDTQYF	TGTGCCAGCCGCACGGACAGGGTAGGTAGCACAGATACGCAGTATTTT
NA	TRBD1	TRBJ1-4	13	TRBV11-2	CASSGQGAGKLFF	TGTGCCAGCAGCGGACAGGGGGCGGGAAAACTGTTTTTT
NA	NA	TRBJ2-3	16	TRBV6-6	CASSRKTSLGTDTQYF	TGTGCCAGCAGTAGAAAGACCTCCCTTGGCACAGATACGCAGTATTTT
NA	NA	TRBJ1-6	13	TRBV29-1	CSVAQGDNSPLHF	TGCAGCGTTGCTCAGGGAGATAATTCACCCCTCCACTTT
NA	TRBD1	TRBJ1-6	14	TRBV28	CASTPGQQNSPLHF	TGTGCCAGTACTCCGGGACAGCAAAATTCACCCCTCCACTTT
NA	NA	TRBJ1-3	13	TRBV30	CAWSERIGNTIYF	TGTGCCTGGAGTGAGCGTATTGGAAACACCATATATTTT
once	NA	TRBJ1-6	14	TRBV10-1	CASSEEGGNSPLHF	TGCGCCAGCAGTGAAGAGGGTGGGAATTCACCCCTCCACTTT
many	NA	TRBJ2-2	14	TRBV30	CAWSWGIGTGELFF	TGTGCCTGGAGTTGGGGGATCGGCACCGGGGAGCTGTTTTTT
NA	NA	TRBJ1-1	13	TRBV7-9	CASAAGVRSEAFF	TGTGCCAGTGCTGCAGGGGTTAGGTCTGAAGCTTTCTTT
few	TRBD2	TRBJ2-3	17	TRBV30	CAWSERGWDTSTDTQYF	TGTGCCTGGAGTGAGCGGGGCTGGGATACTAGCACAGATACGCAGTATTTT
NA	TRBD2	TRBJ2-7	12	TRBV30	CASAREGDEQYF	TGTGCCTCCGCGCGGGAGGGCGACGAGCAGTACTTC
NA	NA	TRBJ2-6	19	TRBV18	CASSPRDGLLLVGPTSLTF	TGTGCCAGCTCACCACGAGACGGGCTCCTCCTGGTGGGGCCAACGTCCCTGACTTTC
NA	NA	TRBJ2-3	14	TRBV5-1	CASSPQKPADTQYF	TGCGCCAGCAGCCCTCAAAAACCGGCAGATACGCAGTATTTT
NA	NA	TRBJ2-7	13	TRBV30	CAWSVPTAREQYF	TGTGCCTGGAGTGTCCCGACAGCCCGCGAGCAGTACTTC
few	TRBD1	TRBJ1-2	14	TRBV28	CASSLRDRAYGYTF	TGTGCCAGCAGTTTACGGGACAGGGCTTATGGCTACACCTTC
once	TRBD1	TRBJ1-6	14	TRBV6-6	CASSPRTGGSPLHF	TGTGCCAGCAGTCCCCGGACAGGGGGTTCACCCCTCCACTTT
NA	NA	TRBJ1-1	13	TRBV9	CASSEGQNTEAFF	TGTGCCAGCAGCGAGGGACAGAACACTGAAGCTTTCTTT
NA	NA	TRBJ1-6	15	TRBV2	CASSELGAHNSPLHF	TGTGCCAGCAGTGAATTGGGTGCCCATAATTCACCCCTCCACTTT
NA	TRBD1	TRBJ2-1	15	TRBV7-2	CASSLQGQNYNEQFF	TGTGCCAGCAGCTTACAGGGACAGAACTACAATGAGCAGTTCTTC
NA	TRBD2	TRBJ2-7	16	TRBV6-5	CASSYLNSGRKDEQYF	TGTGCCAGCAGTTACTTAAATAGCGGGAGAAAGGACGAGCAGTACTTC
NA	NA	TRBJ1-1	16	TRBV30	CAWSDRAGLGNTEAFF	TGTGCCTGGAGTGACCGCGCGGGGTTAGGGAACACTGAAGCTTTCTTT
few	NA	TRBJ2-2	13	TRBV11-3	CASSLGFTGELFF	TGTGCCAGCAGCTTAGGATTCACCGGGGAGCTGTTTTTT
NA	TRBD2	TRBJ2-5	16	TRBV9	CASSAFAGLAEETQYF	TGTGCCAGCAGCGCCTTCGCGGGACTAGCGGAAGAGACCCAGTACTTC
NA	TRBD1	TRBJ2-3	14	TRBV28	CASSPRGSADTQYF	TGTGCCAGCAGCCCCAGGGGGTCGGCAGATACGCAGTATTTT
NA	NA	TRBJ1-1	13	TRBV19	CASSWNKNTEAFF	TGTGCCAGTAGTTGGAACAAGAACACTGAAGCTTTCTTT
NA	NA	TRBJ2-5	13	TRBV6-6	CASRWPSEETQYF	TGTGCCAGCAGGTGGCCGTCTGAAGAGACCCAGTACTTC
few	NA	TRBJ1-6	13	TRBV7-8	CASSLAHNSPLHF	TGTGCCAGCAGCTTAGCGCACAATTCACCCCTCCACTTT